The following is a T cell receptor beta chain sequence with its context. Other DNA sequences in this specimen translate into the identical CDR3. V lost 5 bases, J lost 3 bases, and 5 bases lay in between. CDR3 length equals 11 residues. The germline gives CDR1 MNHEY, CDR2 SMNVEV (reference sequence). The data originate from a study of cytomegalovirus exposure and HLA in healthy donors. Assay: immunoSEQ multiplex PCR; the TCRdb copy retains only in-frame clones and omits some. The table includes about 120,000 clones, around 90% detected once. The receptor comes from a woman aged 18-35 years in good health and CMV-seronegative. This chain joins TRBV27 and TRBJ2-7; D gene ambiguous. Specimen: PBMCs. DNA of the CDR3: TGTGCCAGCAGTCCCGGCTACGAGCAGTACTTC. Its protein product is CASSPGYEQYF.